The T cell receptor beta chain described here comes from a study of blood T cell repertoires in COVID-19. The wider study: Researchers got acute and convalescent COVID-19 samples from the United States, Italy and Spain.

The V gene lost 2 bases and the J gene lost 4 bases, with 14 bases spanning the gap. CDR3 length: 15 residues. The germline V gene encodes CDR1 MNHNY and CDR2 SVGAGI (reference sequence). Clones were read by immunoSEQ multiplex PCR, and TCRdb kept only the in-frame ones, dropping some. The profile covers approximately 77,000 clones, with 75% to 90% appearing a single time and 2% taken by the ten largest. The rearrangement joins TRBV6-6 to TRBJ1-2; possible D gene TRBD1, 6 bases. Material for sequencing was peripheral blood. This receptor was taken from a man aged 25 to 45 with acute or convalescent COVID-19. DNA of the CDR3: TGTGCCAGCAGTTACACTAGGACAGAGATCTATGGCTACACCTTC. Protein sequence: CASSYTRTEIYGYTF.